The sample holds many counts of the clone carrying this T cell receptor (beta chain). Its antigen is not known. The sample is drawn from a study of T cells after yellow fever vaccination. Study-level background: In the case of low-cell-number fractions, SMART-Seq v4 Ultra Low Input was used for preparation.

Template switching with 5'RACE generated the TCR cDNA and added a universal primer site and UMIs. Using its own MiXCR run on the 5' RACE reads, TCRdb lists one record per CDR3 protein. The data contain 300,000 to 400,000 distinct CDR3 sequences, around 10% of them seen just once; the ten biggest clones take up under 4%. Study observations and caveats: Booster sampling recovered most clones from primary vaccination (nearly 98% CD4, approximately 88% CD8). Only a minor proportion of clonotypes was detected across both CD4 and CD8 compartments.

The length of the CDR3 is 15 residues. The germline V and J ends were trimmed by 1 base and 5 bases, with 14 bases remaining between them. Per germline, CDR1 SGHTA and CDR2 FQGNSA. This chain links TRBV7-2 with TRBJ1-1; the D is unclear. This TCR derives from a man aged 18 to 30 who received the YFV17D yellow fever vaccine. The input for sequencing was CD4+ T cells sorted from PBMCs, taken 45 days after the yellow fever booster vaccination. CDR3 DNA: TGTGCCAGCAGCTTAGTTGGGCAACCAGGTACTGAAGCTTTCTTT. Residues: CASSLVGQPGTEAFF.